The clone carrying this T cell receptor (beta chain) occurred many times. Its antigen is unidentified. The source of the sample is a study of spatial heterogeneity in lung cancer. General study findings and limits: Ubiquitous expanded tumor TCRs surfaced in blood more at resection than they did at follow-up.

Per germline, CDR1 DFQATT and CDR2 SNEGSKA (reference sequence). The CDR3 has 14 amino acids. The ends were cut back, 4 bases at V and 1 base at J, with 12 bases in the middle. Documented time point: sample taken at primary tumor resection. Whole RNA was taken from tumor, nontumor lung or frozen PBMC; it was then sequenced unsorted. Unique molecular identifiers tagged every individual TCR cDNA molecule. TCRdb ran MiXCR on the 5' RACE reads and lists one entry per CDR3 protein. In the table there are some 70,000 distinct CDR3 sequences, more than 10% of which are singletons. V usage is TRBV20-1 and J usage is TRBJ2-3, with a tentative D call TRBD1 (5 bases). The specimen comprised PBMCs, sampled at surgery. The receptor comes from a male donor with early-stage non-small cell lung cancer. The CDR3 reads CSATVMTGTDTQYF. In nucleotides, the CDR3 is TGCAGTGCTACCGTAATGACAGGCACAGATACGCAGTATTTT.